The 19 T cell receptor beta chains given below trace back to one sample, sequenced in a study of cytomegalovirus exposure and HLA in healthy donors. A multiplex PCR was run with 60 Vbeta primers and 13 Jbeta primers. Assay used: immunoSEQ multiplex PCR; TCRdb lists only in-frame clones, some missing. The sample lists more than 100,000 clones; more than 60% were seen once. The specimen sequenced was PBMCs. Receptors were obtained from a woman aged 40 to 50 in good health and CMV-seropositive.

CDR3 nucleotide sequence: TGTGCCAGTAGTAAGGAGAACAATAATTCACCCCTCCACTTT. Its translation: CASSKENNNSPLHF. The chain joins TRBV19 to TRBJ1-6; D is unresolved. V was shortened by 4 bases and J by 5 bases, with 9 bases between the two germline ends. This CDR3 is 14 amino acids long. Germline-derived CDR1 and CDR2 are LNHDA and SQIVND (reference sequence).

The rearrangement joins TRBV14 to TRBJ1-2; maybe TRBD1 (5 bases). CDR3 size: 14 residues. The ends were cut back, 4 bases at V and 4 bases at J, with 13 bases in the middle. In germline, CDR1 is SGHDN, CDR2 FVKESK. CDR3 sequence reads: CASSRGQESYGYTF. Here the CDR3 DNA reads TGTGCCAGCAGCCGTGGACAAGAATCCTATGGCTACACCTTC. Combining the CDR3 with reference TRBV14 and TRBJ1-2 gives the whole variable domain EAGVTQFPSHSVIEKGQTVTLRCDPISGHDNLYWYRRVMGKEIKFLLHFVKESKQDESGMPNNRFLAERTGGTYSTLKVQPAELEDSGVYFCASSRGQESYGYTFGSGTRLTVV.

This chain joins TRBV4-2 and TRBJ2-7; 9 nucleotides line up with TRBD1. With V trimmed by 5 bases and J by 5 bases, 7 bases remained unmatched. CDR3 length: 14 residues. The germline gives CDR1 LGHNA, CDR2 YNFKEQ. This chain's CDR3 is CASSLDRGLNEQYF. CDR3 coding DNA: TGTGCCAGCAGCTTGGACAGGGGACTTAACGAGCAGTACTTC.

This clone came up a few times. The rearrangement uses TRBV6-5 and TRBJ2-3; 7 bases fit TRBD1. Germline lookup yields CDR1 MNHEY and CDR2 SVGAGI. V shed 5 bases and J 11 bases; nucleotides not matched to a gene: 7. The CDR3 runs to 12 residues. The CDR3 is CASSPRGQVQYF. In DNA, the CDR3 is TGTGCCAGCAGTCCGAGGGGGCAGGTGCAGTATTTT.

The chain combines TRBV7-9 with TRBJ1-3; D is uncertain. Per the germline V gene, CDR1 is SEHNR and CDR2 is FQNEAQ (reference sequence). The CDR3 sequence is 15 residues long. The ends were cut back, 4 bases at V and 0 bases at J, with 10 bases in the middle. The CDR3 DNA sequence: TGTGCCAGCAGCTCAAGGCAGGTCTCTGGAAACACCATATATTTT. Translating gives CASSSRQVSGNTIYF.

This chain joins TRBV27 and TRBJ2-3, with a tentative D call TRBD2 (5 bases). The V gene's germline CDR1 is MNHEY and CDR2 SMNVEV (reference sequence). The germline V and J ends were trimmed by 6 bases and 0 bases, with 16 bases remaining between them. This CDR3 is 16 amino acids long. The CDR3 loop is CASSQRTLTSTDTQYF. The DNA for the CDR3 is TGTGCCAGCAGCCAAAGGACTTTAACTAGCACAGATACGCAGTATTTT.

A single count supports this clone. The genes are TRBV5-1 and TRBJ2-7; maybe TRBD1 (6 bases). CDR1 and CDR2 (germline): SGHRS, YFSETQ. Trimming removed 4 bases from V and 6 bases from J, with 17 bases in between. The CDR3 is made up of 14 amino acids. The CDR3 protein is CASSPGQSSGEQYF. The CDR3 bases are TGCGCCAGCAGCCCAGGACAGTCTTCGGGCGAGCAGTACTTC.

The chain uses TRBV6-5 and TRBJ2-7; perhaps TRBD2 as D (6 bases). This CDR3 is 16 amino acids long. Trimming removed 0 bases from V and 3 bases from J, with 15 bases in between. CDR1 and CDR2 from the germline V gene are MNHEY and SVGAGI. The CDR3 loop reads CASSYSSERVSYEQYF. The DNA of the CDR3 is TGTGCCAGCAGTTACTCGAGTGAGCGGGTGAGCTACGAGCAGTACTTC.

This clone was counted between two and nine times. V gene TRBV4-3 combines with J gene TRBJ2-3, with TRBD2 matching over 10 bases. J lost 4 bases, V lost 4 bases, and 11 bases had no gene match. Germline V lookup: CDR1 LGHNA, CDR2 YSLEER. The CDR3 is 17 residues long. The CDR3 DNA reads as TGCGCCAGCAGCCGGGGGCCTAGCGGGAGTCCCGCAGATACGCAGTATTTT. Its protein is CASSRGPSGSPADTQYF.

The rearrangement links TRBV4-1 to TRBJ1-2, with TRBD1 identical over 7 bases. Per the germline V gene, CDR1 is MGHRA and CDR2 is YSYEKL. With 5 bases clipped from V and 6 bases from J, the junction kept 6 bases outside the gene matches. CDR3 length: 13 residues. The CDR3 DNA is TGCGCCAGCAGCAAAGGGGGCGAGGATGGCTACACCTTC. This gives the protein CASSKGGEDGYTF.

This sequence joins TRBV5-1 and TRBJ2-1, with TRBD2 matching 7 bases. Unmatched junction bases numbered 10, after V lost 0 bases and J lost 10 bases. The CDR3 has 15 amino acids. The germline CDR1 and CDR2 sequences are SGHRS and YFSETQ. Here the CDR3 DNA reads TGCGCCAGCAGCTTGGCTTCGCGGGAGAACTACGAGCAGTTCTTC. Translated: CASSLASRENYEQFF.

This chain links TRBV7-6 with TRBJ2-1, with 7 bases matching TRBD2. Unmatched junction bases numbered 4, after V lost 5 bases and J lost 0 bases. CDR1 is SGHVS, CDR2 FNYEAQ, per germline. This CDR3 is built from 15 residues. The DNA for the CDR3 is TGTGCCAGCAGCGTCGGGGGGAGCTCCTACAATGAGCAGTTCTTC. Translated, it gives CASSVGGSSYNEQFF.

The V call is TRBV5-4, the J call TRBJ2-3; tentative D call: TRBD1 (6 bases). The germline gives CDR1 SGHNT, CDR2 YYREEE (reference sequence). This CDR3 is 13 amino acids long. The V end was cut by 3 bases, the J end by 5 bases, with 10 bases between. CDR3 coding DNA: TGTGCCAGCAGCTCCCCCAGGGGAGATACGCAGTATTTT. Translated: CASSSPRGDTQYF.

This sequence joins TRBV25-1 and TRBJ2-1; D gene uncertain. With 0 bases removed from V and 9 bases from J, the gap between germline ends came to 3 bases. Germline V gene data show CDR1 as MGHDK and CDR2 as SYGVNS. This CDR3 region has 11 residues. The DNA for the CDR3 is TGTGCCAGCAGTGAATATAGTGAGCAGTTCTTC. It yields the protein CASSEYSEQFF.

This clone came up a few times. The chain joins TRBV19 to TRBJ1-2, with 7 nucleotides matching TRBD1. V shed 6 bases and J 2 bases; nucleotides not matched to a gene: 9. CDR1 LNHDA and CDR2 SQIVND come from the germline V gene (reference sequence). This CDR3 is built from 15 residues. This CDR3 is CASRPLGQPNYGYTF. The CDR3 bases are TGTGCCAGTAGGCCCCTGGGACAGCCGAACTATGGCTACACCTTC.

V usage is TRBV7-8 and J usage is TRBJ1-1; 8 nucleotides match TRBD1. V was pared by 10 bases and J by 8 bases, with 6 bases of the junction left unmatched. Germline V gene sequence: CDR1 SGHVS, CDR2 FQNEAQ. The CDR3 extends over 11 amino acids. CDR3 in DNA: TGTGCCATCGTTCAGGGGGCGGAAGCTTTCTTT. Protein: CAIVQGAEAFF. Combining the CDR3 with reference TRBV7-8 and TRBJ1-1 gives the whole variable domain GAGVSQSPRYKVAKRGQDVALRCDPISGHVSLFWYQQALGQGPEFLTYFQNEAQLDKSGLPSDRFFAERPEGSVSTLKIQRTQQEDSAVYLCAIVQGAEAFFGQGTRLTVV.

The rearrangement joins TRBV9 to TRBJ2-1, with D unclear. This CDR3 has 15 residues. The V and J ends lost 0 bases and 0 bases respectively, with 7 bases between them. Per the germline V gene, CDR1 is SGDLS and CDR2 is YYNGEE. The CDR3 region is CASSVAASSYNEQFF. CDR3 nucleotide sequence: TGTGCCAGCAGCGTAGCCGCGAGCTCCTACAATGAGCAGTTCTTC. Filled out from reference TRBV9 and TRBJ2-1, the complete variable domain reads DSGVTQTPKHLITATGQRVTLRCSPRSGDLSVYWYQQSLDQGLQFLIQYYNGEERAKGNILERFSAQQFPDLHSELNLSSLELGDSALYFCASSVAASSYNEQFFGPGTRLTVL.

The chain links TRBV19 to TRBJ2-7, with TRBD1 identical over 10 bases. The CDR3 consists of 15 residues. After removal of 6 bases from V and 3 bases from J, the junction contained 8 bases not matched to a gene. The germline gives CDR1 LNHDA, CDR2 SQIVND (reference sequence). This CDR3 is CASSLGQGMIYEQYF. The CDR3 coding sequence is TGTGCCAGTAGCCTGGGACAGGGGATGATCTACGAGCAGTACTTC.

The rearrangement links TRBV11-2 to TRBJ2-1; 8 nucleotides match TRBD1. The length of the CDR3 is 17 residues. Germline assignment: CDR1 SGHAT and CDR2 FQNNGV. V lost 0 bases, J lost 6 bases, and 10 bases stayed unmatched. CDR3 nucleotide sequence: TGTGCCAGCAGCTTAGATCTTTACAGGGGGTATCTCAATGAGCAGTTCTTC. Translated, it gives CASSLDLYRGYLNEQFF.